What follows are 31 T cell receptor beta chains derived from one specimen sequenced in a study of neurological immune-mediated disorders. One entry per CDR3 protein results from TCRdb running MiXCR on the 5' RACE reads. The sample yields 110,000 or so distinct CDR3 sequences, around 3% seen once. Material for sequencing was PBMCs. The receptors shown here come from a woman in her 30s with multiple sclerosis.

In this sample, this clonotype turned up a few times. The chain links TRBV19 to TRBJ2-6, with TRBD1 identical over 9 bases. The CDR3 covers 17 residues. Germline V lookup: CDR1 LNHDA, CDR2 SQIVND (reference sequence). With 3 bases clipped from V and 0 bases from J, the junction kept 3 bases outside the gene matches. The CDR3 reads CASSMKGQGSGANVLTF. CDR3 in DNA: TGTGCCAGTAGTATGAAGGGACAGGGCTCTGGGGCCAACGTCCTGACTTTC. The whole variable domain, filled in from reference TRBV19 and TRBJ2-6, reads DGGITQSPKYLFRKEGQNVTLSCEQNLNHDAMYWYRQDPGQGLRLIYYSQIVNDFQKGDIAEGYSVSREKKESFPLTVTSAQKNPTAFYLCASSMKGQGSGANVLTFGAGSRLTVL.

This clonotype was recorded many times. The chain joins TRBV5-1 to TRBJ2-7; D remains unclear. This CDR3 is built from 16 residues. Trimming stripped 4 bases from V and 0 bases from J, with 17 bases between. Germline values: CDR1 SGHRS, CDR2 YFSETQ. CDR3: CASSGRIADNSYEQYF. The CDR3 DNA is TGCGCCAGCAGCGGTCGTATCGCGGATAACTCCTACGAGCAGTACTTC.

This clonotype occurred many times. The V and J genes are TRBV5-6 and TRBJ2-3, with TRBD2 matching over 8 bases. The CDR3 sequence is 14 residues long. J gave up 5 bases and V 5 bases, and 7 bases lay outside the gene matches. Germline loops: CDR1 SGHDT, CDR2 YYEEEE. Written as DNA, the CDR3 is TGTGCCAGCAGTCCGGGACTAGGGGGAGATACGCAGTATTTT. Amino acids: CASSPGLGGDTQYF.

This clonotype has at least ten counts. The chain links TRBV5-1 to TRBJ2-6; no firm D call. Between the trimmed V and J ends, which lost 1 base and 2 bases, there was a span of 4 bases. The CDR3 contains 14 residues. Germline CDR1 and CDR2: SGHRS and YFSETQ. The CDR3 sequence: CASSLRAGANVLTF. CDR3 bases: TGCGCCAGCAGCTTGAGGGCTGGGGCCAACGTCCTGACTTTC.

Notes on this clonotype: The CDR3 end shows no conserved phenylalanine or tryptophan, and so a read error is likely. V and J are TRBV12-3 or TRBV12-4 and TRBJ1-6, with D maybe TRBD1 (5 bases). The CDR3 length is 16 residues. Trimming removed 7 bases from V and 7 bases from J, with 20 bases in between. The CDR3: CASKFGAGRTNSPLHN. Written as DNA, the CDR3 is TGTGCCAGCAAGTTTGGGGCCGGGAGGACCAATTCACCCCTCCACAAT.

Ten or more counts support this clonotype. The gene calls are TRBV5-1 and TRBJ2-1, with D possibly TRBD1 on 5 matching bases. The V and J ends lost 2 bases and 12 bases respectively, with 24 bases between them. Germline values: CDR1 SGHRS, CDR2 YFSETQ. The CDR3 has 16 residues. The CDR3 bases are TGCGCCAGCAGCTTCTCAACAATTTTATCGGACACCACGCAGTTCTTC. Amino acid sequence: CASSFSTILSDTTQFF.

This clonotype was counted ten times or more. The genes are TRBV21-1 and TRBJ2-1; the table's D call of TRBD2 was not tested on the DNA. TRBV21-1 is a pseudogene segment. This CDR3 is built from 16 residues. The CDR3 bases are TGTGCCAGCAGCTCTCAACTAGCGGGGGACTACAATGAGCAGTTCTTC. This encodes CASSSQLAGDYNEQFF.

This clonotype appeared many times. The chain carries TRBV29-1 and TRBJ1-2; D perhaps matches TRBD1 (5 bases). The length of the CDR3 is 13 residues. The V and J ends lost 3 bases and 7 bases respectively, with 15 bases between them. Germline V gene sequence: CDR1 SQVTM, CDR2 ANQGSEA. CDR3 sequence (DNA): TGCAGCGTTGAGGGCCAGGGTGGTAGTGGCTACACCTTC. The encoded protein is CSVEGQGGSGYTF. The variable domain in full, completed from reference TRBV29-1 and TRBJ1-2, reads SAVISQKPSRDICQRGTSLTIQCQVDSQVTMMFWYRQQPGQSLTLIATANQGSEATYESGFVIDKFPISRPNLTFSTLTVSNMSPEDSSIYLCSVEGQGGSGYTFGSGTRLTVV.

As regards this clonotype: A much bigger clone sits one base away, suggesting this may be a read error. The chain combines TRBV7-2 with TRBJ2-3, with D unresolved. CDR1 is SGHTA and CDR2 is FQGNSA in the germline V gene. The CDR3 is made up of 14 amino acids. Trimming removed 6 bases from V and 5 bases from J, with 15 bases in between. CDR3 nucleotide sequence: TGTGCCAGCAGTCTTAGCAGGAACAAAGATACGCAGTATTTT. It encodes CASSLSRNKDTQYF. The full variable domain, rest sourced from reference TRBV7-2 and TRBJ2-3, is GAGVSQSPSNKVTEKGKDVELRCDPISGHTALYWYRQSLGQGLEFLIYFQGNSAPDKSGLPSDRFSAERTGGSVSTLTIQRTQQEDSAVYLCASSLSRNKDTQYFGPGTRLTVL.

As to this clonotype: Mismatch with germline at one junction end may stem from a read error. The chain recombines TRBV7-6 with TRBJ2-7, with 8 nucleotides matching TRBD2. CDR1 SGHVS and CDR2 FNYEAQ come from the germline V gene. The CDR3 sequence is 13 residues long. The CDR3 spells CVSSLAPSGEQYF. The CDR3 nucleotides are TGTGTCAGCAGCTTAGCGCCTAGCGGGGAGCAGTACTTC.

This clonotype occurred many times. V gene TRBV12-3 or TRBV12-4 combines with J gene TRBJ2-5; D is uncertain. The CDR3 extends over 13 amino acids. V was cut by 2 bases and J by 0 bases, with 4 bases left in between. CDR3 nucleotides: TGTGCCAGCAGTTTACCGTACCAAGAGACCCAGTACTTC. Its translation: CASSLPYQETQYF.

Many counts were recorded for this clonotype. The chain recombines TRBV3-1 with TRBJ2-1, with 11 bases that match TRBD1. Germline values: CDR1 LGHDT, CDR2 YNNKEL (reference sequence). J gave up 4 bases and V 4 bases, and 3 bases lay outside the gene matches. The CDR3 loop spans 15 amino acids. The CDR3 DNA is TGTGCCAGCAGCCGCGGACAGGGGGCTTACAATGAGCAGTTCTTC. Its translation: CASSRGQGAYNEQFF.

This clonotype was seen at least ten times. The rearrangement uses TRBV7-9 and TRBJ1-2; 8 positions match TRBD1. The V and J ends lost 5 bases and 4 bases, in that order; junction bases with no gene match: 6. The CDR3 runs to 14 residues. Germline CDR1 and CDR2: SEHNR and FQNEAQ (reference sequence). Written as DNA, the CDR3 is TGTGCCAGCAGCACTCAGGGGGCCGGCTATGGCTACACCTTC. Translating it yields CASSTQGAGYGYTF.

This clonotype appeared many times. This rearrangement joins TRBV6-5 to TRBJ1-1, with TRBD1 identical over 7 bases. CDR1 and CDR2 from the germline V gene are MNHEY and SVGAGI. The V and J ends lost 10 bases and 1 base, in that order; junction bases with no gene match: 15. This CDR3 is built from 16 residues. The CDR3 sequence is CATRDREVPGNTEAFF. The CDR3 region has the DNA TGTGCCACCCGAGACAGGGAGGTCCCCGGGAACACTGAAGCTTTCTTT.

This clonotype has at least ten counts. This CDR3 reads CASSPFAGGTDTQYF. CDR3 nucleotide sequence: TGCGCCAGCAGCCCGTTCGCGGGTGGGACAGATACGCAGTATTTT. The chain is built from TRBV5-1 and TRBJ2-3, with TRBD2 as a possible D gene (5 bases). The CDR3 loop spans 15 amino acids. Trimming left V 4 bases short and J 3 bases short, with 15 bases between. The germline V gene encodes CDR1 SGHRS and CDR2 YFSETQ.

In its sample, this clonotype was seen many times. CDR3 sequence: CASSNITGGPGELFF. As DNA, the CDR3 is TGTGCCAGCAGTAATATAACAGGGGGCCCCGGGGAGCTGTTTTTT. The gene calls are TRBV3-1 and TRBJ2-2, with 9 bases fitting TRBD1. The junction had 8 bases not matched to a gene; V was cut back by 6 bases and J by 6 bases. In germline, CDR1 is LGHDT, CDR2 YNNKEL (reference sequence). This CDR3 comprises 15 residues.

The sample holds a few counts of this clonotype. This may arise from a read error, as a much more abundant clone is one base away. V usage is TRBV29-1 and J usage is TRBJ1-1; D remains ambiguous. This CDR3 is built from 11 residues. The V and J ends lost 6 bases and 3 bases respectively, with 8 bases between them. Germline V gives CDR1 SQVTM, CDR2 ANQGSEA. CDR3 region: CSVKLHTEAFF. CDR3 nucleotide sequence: TGCAGCGTGAAGCTTCACACTGAAGCTTTCTTT.

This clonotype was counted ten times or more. CDR3 loop: CASSLPRGEDQPQHF. The DNA of the CDR3 is TGTGCCAGCAGCTTACCACGAGGGGAGGATCAGCCCCAGCATTTT. The V and J genes are TRBV7-8 and TRBJ1-5, with D possibly matching TRBD1 (5 bases). CDR1 and CDR2 from the germline V gene are SGHVS and FQNEAQ. The CDR3 is 15 residues long. The germline V and J ends were trimmed by 2 bases and 5 bases, with 13 bases remaining between them.

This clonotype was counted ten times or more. CDR3 in amino acids: CASSLVTAVNTGELFF. The CDR3 DNA reads as TGTGCCAGCAGCTTAGTTACGGCCGTGAACACCGGGGAGCTGTTTTTT. This chain uses TRBV7-9 with TRBJ2-2; D remains unclear. The CDR3 consists of 16 residues. Germline loops: CDR1 SEHNR, CDR2 FQNEAQ (reference sequence). Deletions cut 1 base from V and 1 base from J, with 10 bases between.

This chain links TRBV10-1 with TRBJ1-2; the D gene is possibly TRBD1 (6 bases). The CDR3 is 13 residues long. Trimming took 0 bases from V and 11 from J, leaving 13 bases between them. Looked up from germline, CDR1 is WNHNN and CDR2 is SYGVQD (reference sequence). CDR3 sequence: CASSESSVGGYTF. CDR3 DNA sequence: TGCGCCAGCAGTGAGTCGAGCGTAGGGGGATACACCTTC.

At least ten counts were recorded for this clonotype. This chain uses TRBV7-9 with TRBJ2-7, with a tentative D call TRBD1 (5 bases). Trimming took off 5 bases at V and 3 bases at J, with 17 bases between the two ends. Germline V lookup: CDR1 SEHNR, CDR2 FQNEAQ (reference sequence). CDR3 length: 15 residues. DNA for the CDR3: TGTGCCAGCAGCGCAATGGCCACCGACAGCTACGAGCAGTACTTC. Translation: CASSAMATDSYEQYF.

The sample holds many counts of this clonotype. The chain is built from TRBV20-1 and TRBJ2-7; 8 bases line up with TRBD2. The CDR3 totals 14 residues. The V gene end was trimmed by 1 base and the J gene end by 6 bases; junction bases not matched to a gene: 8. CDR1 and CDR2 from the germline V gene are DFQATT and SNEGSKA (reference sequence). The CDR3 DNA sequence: TGCAGTGCTAGAGGAGAAGCGGGAGATTTCGAGCAGTACTTC. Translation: CSARGEAGDFEQYF.

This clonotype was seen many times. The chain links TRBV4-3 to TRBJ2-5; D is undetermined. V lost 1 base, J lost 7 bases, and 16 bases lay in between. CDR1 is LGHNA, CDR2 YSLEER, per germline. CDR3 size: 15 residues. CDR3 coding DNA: TGCGCCAGCAGCCAAGCGGCTACGTACCTCGGGACCCAGTACTTC. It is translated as CASSQAATYLGTQYF.

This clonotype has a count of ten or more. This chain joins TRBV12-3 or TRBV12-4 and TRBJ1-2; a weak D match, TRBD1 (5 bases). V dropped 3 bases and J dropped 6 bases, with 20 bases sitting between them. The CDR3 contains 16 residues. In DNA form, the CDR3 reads TGTGCCAGCAGTTTCGAGGGACGGACGCCCCGTCATGGCTACACCTTC. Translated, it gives CASSFEGRTPRHGYTF.

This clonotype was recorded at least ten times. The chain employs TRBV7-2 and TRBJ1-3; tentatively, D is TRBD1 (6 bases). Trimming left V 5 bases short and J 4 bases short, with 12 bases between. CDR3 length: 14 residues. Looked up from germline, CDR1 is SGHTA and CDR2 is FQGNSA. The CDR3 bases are TGTGCCAGCAGCCCTGGGACAATGGGAAACACCATATATTTT. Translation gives CASSPGTMGNTIYF.

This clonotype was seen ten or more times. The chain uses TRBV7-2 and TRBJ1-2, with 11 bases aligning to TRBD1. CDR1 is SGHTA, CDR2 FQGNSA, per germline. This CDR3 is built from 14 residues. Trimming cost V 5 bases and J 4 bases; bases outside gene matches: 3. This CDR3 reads CASSGTGGSYGYTF. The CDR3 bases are TGTGCCAGCAGCGGGACAGGGGGAAGCTATGGCTACACCTTC. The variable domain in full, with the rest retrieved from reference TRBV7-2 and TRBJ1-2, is GAGVSQSPSNKVTEKGKDVELRCDPISGHTALYWYRQSLGQGLEFLIYFQGNSAPDKSGLPSDRFSAERTGGSVSTLTIQRTQQEDSAVYLCASSGTGGSYGYTFGSGTRLTVV.

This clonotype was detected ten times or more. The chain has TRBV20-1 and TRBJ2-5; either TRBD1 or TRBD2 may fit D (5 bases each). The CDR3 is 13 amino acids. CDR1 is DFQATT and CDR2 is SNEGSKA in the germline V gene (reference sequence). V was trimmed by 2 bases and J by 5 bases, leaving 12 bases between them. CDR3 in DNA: TGCAGTGCTAGACAGCAGGGAGATGAGACCCAGTACTTC. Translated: CSARQQGDETQYF.

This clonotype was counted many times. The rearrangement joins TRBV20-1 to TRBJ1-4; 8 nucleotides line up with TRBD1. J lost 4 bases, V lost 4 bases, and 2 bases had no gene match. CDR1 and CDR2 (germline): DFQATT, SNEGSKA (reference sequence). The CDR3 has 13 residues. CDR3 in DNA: TGCAGTGCTAACAGGGGGTTTAATGAAAAACTGTTTTTT. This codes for CSANRGFNEKLFF.

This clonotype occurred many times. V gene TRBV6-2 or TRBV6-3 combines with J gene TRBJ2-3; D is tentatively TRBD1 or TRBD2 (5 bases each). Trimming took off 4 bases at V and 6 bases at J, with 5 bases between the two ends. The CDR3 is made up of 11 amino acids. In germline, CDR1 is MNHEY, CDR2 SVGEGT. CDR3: CASSWGDTQYF. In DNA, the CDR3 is TGTGCCAGCAGTTGGGGGGATACGCAGTATTTT.

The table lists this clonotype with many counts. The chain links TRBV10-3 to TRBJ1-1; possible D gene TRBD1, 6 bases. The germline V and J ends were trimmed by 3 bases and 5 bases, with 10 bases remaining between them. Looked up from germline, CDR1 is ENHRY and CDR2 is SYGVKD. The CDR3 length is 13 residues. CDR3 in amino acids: CAISERGETEAFF. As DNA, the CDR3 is TGTGCCATCAGTGAAAGGGGGGAGACTGAAGCTTTCTTT.

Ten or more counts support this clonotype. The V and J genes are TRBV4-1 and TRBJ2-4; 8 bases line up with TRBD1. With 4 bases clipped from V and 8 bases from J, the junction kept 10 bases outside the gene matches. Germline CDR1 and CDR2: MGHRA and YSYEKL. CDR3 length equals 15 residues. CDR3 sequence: CASSRGDRGVDIQYF. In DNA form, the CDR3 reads TGCGCCAGCAGCCGTGGAGACAGGGGTGTTGACATTCAGTACTTC.